This T cell receptor beta chain was observed in a study of T cells in Graves' hyperthyroidism and ophthalmopathy. From RNA transcripts, TCR beta CDR3 regions were amplified. Carried out on the TCR CDR3, a first-round RT-PCR used the HTBI primer set. TCRdb re-called the multiplex PCR reads with MiXCR, one entry per CDR3 protein. The profile covers 750,000 to 900,000 distinct CDR3 sequences, with around 39% appearing a single time and around 9.3% taken by the ten largest. This clonotype was seen ten or more times. The V segment lost 9 bases and the J segment 3 bases; nucleotides outside the gene matches: 8. From germline, CDR1 is LNHDA and CDR2 SQIVND (reference sequence). This CDR3 is built from 15 residues.

V gene TRBV19 combines with J gene TRBJ1-2, with 12 bases lining up with TRBD1. Sample: blood. This receptor was obtained from a man between 18 and 29 years old with Graves' hyperthyroidism. The CDR3, as DNA: TGTGCCAGCCGGGACAGGGGGCGCGGAGACTATGGCTACACCTTC. Protein product: CASRDRGRGDYGYTF.